The sequence of this T cell receptor beta chain was determined in a study of blood T cells in healthy people across ages. This clonotype was detected only a few times. Its antigen remains unidentified. Germline V gene lookup returns CDR1 ENHRY and CDR2 SYGVKD. This CDR3 region has 15 residues. V dropped 2 bases and J dropped 7; count of bases not matched to a gene: 3. Study-level points and caveats: Estimated diversity across one million T cells was deemed an underestimate.

With a J-beta primer mix and a sample-barcoded 5' primer, a second PCR ran about 6 to 11 cycles. Via MiXCR, TCRdb re-called the 5' RACE reads, giving one row per CDR3 protein. The profile shows roughly 1,700,000 distinct CDR3 sequences, about 28% of them singletons. This clonotype originated in a woman aged 25 to 39 in good health. Sequenced: blood. The chain employs TRBV10-3 and TRBJ1-6; 9 nucleotides agree with TRBD1. CDR3 DNA sequence: TGTGCCATCAGTGAGAAGGACAGGGGAAATTCACCCCTCCACTTT. As protein: CAISEKDRGNSPLHF.